This TCR beta chain was observed in a study of cytotoxic CD8 clonotypes in ibrutinib-treated CLL. On the study more broadly: The sample average was approximately 260,000 productive templates and just under 95,000 productive rearrangements. Study-level findings and limits: Sampling of sustained-remission and progressing patients occurred at differing times. Researchers report that baseline clonality outpaced age-matched healthy donors and tracked circulating CD8+ T-cell counts.

Points on this clone: Its matching antigen is unknown.

The CDR3 has 13 amino acids. Germline CDR1 LNHDA, CDR2 SQIVND (reference sequence). Trimming took off 9 bases at V and 6 bases at J, with 16 bases between the two ends. Sequencing used immunoSEQ multiplex PCR; TCRdb keeps in-frame clones, though not all of them. The sample yields about 120,000 clones, approximately 56% seen once. The sequences come from PBMCs, collected after 24 months of ibrutinib treatment. This sequence originates from a human donor with chronic lymphocytic leukemia. The chain joins TRBV19 to TRBJ2-3; TRBD1 is a possible D gene (6 bases). The CDR3 bases are TGTGCCAGCGCGACAGGACACGGCGATACGCAGTATTTT. This sequence encodes CASATGHGDTQYF.